Given below is one T cell receptor beta chain in context. Its antigen is currently unknown. Profiling relied on immunoSEQ multiplex PCR, and the TCRdb table lists in-frame clones only, not all of them. The sample lists nearly 15,000 clones; around 80% were seen once. The entry originates in a study of Tregs in tolerant kidney transplant recipients. Study-wide findings and caveats: Nucleotide sequences could not be compared across some patients' samples due to primer changes. Tregs expanded with activated donor B cells seemed most donor-specific.

CDR1 SGHDT and CDR2 YYEEEE come from the germline V gene. V lost 2 bases and J lost 1, with 11 bases in between. The CDR3 is made up of 15 amino acids. Thawed PBMCs were FACS-sorted into unstimulated CD4+CD25+CD127- regulatory T cells, CD4+CD25- non-regulatory cells, CD4 and CD8 cells. An overnight rest at 37°C with 200 to 250 IU/ml IL-2 preceded regulatory T cell sorting from thawed PBMCs. V usage is TRBV5-6 and J usage is TRBJ2-3; D perhaps matches TRBD1 (6 bases). Sequenced here: Tregs from blood, sampled before the transplant. The clonotype originates from a human donor who received a combined kidney and bone marrow transplant. For the CDR3, the DNA is TGTGCCAGCAGCTTAGGGGGTTGGGGCACAGATACGCAGTATTTT. It encodes CASSLGGWGTDTQYF.